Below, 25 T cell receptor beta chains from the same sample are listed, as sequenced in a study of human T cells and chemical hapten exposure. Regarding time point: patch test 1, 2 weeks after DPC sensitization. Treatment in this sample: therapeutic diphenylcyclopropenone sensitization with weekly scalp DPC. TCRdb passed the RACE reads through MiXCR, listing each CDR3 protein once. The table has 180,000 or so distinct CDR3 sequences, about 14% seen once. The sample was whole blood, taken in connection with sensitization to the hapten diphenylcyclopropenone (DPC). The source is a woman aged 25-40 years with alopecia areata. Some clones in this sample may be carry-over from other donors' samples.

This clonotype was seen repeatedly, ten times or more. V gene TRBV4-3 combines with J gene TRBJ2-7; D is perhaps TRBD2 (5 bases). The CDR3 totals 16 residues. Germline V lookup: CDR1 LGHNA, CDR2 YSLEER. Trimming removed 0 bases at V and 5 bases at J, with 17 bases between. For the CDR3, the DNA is TGCGCCAGCAGCCAAGATTTCGAGAGGGCCCGGGACGAGCAGTACTTC. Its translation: CASSQDFERARDEQYF.

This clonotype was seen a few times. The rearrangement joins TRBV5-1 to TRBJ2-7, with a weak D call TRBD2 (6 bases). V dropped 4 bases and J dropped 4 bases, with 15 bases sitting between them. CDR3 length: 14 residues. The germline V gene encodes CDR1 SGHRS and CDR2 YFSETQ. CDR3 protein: CASSRDGSPYEQYF. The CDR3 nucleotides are TGCGCCAGCAGCCGAGACGGGAGTCCATACGAGCAGTACTTC. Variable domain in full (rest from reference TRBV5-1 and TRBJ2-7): KAGVTQTPRYLIKTRGQQVTLSCSPISGHRSVSWYQQTPGQGLQFLFEYFSETQRNKGNFPGRFSGRQFSNSRSEMNVSTLELGDSALYLCASSRDGSPYEQYFGPGTRLTVT.

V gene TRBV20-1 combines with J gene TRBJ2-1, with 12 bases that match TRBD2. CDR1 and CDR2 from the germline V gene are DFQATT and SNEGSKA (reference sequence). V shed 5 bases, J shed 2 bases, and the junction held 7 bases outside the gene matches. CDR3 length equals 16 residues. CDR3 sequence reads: CSAPGTSGLPYNEQFF. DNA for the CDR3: TGCAGTGCTCCCGGGACTAGCGGGCTCCCCTACAATGAGCAGTTCTTC.

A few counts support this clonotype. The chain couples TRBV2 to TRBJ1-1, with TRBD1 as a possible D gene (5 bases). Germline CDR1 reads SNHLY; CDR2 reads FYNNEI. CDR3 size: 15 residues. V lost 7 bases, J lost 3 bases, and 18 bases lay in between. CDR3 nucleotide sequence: TGTGCCAGCAAGAAGACGGCCCTAGGGGACACTGAAGCTTTCTTT. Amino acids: CASKKTALGDTEAFF. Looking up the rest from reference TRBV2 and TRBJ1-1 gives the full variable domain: EPEVTQTPSHQVTQMGQEVILRCVPISNHLYFYWYRQILGQKVEFLVSFYNNEISEKSEIFDDQFSVERPDGSNFTLKIRSTKLEDSAMYFCASKKTALGDTEAFFGQGTRLTVV.

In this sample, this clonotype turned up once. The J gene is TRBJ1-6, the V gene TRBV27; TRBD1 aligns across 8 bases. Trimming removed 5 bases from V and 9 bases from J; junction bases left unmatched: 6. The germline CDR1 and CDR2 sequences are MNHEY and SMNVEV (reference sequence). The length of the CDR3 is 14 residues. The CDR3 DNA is TGTGCCAGCAGTCCCCGACAGGGGACTTCACCCCTCCACTTT. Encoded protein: CASSPRQGTSPLHF.

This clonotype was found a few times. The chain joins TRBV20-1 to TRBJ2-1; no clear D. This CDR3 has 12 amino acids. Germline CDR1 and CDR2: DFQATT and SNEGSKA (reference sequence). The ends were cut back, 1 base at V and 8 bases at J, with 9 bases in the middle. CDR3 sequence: CSARAGRDEQFF. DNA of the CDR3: TGCAGTGCTAGAGCCGGAAGGGATGAGCAGTTCTTC.

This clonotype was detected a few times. The CDR3 loop is CASSLTQKGEKLFF. The CDR3 bases are TGTGCCAGCAGCTTAACCCAAAAGGGGGAAAAACTGTTTTTT. The chain combines TRBV7-8 with TRBJ1-4; D is perhaps TRBD1 (5 bases). The germline V and J ends were trimmed by 2 bases and 8 bases, with 12 bases remaining between them. The CDR3 spans 14 residues. In germline, CDR1 is SGHVS, CDR2 FQNEAQ.

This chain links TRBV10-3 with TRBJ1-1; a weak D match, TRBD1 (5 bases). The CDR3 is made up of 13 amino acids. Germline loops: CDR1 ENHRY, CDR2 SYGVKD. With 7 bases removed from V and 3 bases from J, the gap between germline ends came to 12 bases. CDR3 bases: TGTGCCATCAAGGTGAGGGGAGACACTGAAGCTTTCTTT. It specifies CAIKVRGDTEAFF.

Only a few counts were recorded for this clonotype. The CDR3 region has the DNA TGTGCCAGCAGCCAAGAAGGTGAGCAGTACTTC. This sequence encodes CASSQEGEQYF. The rearrangement links TRBV3-1 to TRBJ2-7; D remains ambiguous. In germline, CDR1 is LGHDT, CDR2 YNNKEL (reference sequence). The V end lost 0 bases, the J end lost 7 bases, and 4 bases lay between the germline ends. The CDR3 loop spans 11 amino acids.

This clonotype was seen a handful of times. CDR3 loop: CSALTGMTMNTEAFF. As DNA, the CDR3 is TGCAGTGCCCTCACGGGCATGACAATGAACACTGAAGCTTTCTTT. V is TRBV20-1 and J is TRBJ1-1; D gene uncertain. Germline V lookup: CDR1 DFQATT, CDR2 SNEGSKA (reference sequence). Trimming stripped 6 bases from V and 0 bases from J, with 17 bases between. This CDR3 contains 15 residues.

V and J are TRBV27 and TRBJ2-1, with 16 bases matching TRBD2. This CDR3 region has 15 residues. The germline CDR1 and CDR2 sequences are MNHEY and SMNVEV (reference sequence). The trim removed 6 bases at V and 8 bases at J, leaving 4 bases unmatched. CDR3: CASSIGTSGGDEQFF. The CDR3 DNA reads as TGTGCCAGCAGCATCGGGACTAGCGGGGGGGATGAGCAGTTCTTC.

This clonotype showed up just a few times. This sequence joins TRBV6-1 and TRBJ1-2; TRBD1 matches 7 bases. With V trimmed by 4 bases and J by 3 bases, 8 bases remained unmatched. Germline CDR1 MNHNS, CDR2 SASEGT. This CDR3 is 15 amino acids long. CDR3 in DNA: TGTGCCAGCAGTGGTCGACAGGGAAGAGACTATGGCTACACCTTC. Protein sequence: CASSGRQGRDYGYTF.

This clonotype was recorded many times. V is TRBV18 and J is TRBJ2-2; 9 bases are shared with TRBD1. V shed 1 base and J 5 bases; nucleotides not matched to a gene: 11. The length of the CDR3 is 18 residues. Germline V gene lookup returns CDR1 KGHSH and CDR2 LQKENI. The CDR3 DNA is TGTGCCAGCTCACCACACCCCCCGGGACAGGGAGGAACCGGGGAGCTGTTTTTT. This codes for CASSPHPPGQGGTGELFF.

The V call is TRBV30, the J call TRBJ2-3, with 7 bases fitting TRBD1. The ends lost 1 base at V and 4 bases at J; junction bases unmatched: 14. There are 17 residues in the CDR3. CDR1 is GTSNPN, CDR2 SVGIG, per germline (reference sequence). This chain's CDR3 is CAWSETKGARGADTQYF. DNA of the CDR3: TGTGCCTGGAGTGAGACAAAGGGGGCAAGGGGAGCAGATACGCAGTATTTT.

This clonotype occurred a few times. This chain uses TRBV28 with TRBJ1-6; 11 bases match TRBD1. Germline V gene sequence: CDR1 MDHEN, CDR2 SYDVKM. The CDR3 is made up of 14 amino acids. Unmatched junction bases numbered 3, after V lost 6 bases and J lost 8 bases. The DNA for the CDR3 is TGTGCCAGCAGGCTGGGACAGGGGGATTCACCCCTCCACTTT. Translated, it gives CASRLGQGDSPLHF.

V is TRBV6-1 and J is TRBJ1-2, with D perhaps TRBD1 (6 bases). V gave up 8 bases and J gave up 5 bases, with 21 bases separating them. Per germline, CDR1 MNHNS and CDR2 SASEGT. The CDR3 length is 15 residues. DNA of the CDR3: TGTGCCAGCGCCCAGGGGTCCGCTTACATATATGGCTACACCTTC. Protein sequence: CASAQGSAYIYGYTF.

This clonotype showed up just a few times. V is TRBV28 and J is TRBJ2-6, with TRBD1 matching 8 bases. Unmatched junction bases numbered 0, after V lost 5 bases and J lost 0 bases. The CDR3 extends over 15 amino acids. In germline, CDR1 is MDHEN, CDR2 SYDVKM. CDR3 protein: CASSDRGSGANVLTF. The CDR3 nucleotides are TGTGCCAGCAGTGACAGGGGCTCTGGGGCCAACGTCCTGACTTTC.

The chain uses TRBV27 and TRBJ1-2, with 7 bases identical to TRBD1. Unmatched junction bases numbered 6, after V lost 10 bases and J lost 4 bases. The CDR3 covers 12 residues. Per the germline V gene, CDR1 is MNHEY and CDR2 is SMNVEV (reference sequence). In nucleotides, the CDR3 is TGTGCCACCTCGGACAGGCGCTATGGCTACACCTTC. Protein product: CATSDRRYGYTF.

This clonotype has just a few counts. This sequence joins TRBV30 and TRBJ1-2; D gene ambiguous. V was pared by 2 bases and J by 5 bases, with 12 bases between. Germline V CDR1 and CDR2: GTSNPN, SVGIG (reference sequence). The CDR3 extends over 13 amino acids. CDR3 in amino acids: CAWSTLTNYGYTF. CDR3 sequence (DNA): TGTGCCTGGAGTACACTCACAAATTATGGCTACACCTTC.

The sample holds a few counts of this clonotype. The CDR3 DNA is TGTGCCAGCCGACTGACTTTAAATCAGCCCCAGCATTTT. It is translated as CASRLTLNQPQHF. V is TRBV12-3 or TRBV12-4 and J is TRBJ1-5, with D unresolved. This CDR3 region has 13 residues. Trimming cost V 8 bases and J 4 bases, with 12 bases left between them.

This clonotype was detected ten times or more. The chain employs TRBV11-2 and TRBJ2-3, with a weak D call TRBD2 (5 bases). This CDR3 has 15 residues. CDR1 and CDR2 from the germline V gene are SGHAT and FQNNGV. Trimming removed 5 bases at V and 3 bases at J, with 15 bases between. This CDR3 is CASSPDSLGTDTQYF. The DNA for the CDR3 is TGTGCCAGCAGCCCGGACTCCCTAGGAACAGATACGCAGTATTTT.

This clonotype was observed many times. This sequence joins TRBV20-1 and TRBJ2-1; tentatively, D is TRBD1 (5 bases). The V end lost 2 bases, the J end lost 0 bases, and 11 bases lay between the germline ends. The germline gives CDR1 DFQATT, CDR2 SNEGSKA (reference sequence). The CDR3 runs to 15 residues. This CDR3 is CSARKDTSSYNEQFF. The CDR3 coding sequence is TGCAGTGCTAGAAAGGACACGAGCTCCTACAATGAGCAGTTCTTC.

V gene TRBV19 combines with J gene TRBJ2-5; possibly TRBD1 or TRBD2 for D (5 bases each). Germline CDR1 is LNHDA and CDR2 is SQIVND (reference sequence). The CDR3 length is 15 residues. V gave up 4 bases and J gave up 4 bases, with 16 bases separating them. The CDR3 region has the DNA TGTGCCAGTAGTACTCACAAGGGGACCCGAGAGACCCAGTACTTC. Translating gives CASSTHKGTRETQYF. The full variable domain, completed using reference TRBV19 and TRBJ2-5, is DGGITQSPKYLFRKEGQNVTLSCEQNLNHDAMYWYRQDPGQGLRLIYYSQIVNDFQKGDIAEGYSVSREKKESFPLTVTSAQKNPTAFYLCASSTHKGTRETQYFGPGTRLLVL.

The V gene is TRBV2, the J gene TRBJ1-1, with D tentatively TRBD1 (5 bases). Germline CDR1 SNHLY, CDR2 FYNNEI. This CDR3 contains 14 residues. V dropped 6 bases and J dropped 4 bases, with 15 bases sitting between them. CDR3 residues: CASRGRGLATEAFF. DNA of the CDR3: TGTGCCAGCAGGGGAAGGGGTTTAGCCACTGAAGCTTTCTTT.

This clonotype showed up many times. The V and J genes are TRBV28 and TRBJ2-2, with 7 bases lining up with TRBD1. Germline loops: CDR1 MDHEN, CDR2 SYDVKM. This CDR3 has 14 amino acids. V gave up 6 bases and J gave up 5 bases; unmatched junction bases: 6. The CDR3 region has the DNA TGTGCCAGCAGGGACAGGTCGGGGACCGGGGAGCTGTTTTTT. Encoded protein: CASRDRSGTGELFF.